The 12 T cell receptor beta chains below all came from one sample that was sequenced in a study of OX40 agonist ivuxolimab in advanced cancers. This table comes from immunoSEQ multiplex PCR, and its TCRdb copy is limited to in-frame clones, with some not included. The sample carries 70,000 or so clones, 88% recorded once. The sample here was CD4+ or CD8+ T cells sorted from blood, taken in a trial of the OX40 agonist ivuxolimab. The receptors stem from an adult with an advanced solid tumor such as melanoma, head and neck, liver or kidney cancer.

The J gene is TRBJ1-1, the V gene TRBV6-1; D is unresolved. The V end lost 7 bases, the J end lost 1 base, and 10 bases lay between the germline ends. The CDR3 extends over 13 amino acids. From germline, CDR1 is MNHNS and CDR2 SASEGT. The CDR3: CASTWTENTEAFF. CDR3 nucleotide sequence: TGTGCCAGCACCTGGACTGAGAACACTGAAGCTTTCTTT.

This chain links TRBV6-1 with TRBJ1-4; 9 bases line up with TRBD1. The J segment lost 3 bases and the V segment lost 6 bases, leaving 5 bases of the junction unmatched. Germline V CDR1 and CDR2: MNHNS, SASEGT. The CDR3 spans 15 residues. CDR3 DNA: TGTGCCAGCAGAGAACAGGGGGCGTCTAATGAAAAACTGTTTTTT. This codes for CASREQGASNEKLFF.

With respect to this clone: A junction end diverges from the germline sequence, so it may reflect a read error. The V and J genes are TRBV7-3 and TRBJ2-2; a weak D match, TRBD2 (6 bases). The germline V gene encodes CDR1 SGHTA and CDR2 FQGTGA. The CDR3 sequence is 15 residues long. CDR3 in amino acids: CASSPQTGDTGELFF. CDR3 sequence (DNA): TGTGCTAGCAGCCCCCAGACGGGAGACACCGGGGAGCTGTTTTTT.

The rearrangement joins TRBV5-1 to TRBJ1-2, with 9 positions matching TRBD1. V shed 3 bases, J shed 4 bases, and the junction held 4 bases outside the gene matches. There are 14 residues in the CDR3. Germline V gives CDR1 SGHRS, CDR2 YFSETQ. CDR3: CASSSDRGIYGYTF. CDR3 nucleotide sequence: TGCGCCAGCAGCTCGGACAGGGGTATCTATGGCTACACCTTC.

The J gene is TRBJ1-4, the V gene TRBV7-9; no clear D. The CDR3 has 12 residues. Deletions cut 11 bases from V and 5 bases from J, with 12 bases between. CDR1 is SEHNR, CDR2 FQNEAQ, per germline (reference sequence). CDR3 protein: CASGYGNEKLFF. The CDR3 DNA follows: TGTGCCTCCGGGTACGGGAATGAAAAACTGTTTTTT.

This chain joins TRBV25-1 and TRBJ1-4, with D possibly being TRBD1 (5 bases). V was cut by 10 bases and J by 3 bases, with 9 bases left in between. The CDR3 is 12 amino acids. Germline CDR1 reads MGHDK; CDR2 reads SYGVNS. CDR3 nucleotides: TGTGCCACCGGGACGGCTAATGAAAAACTGTTTTTT. It specifies CATGTANEKLFF.

The CDR3 DNA follows: TGTGCCAGTAGTCGAAGCGGCTCTGGAAACACCATATATTTT. It translates to CASSRSGSGNTIYF. V and J are TRBV19 and TRBJ1-3; D is uncertain. The CDR3 sequence is 14 residues long. Germline V gene sequence: CDR1 LNHDA, CDR2 SQIVND (reference sequence). Trimming stripped 5 bases from V and 0 bases from J, with 8 bases between.

Here the CDR3 reads CASMDRRGEQYF. As DNA, the CDR3 is TGTGCCAGCATGGACAGAAGGGGCGAGCAGTACTTC. The rearrangement links TRBV6-6 to TRBJ2-7; a possible D gene is TRBD1 (6 bases). The V gene lost 7 bases and the J gene lost 6 bases, with 13 bases spanning the gap. Germline lookup yields CDR1 MNHNY and CDR2 SVGAGI (reference sequence). The CDR3 loop spans 12 amino acids.

This clone has only one observation. This chain links TRBV6-1 with TRBJ1-5, with D unresolved. The CDR3 contains 12 residues. V was trimmed by 10 bases and J by 4 bases, leaving 11 bases between them. In germline, CDR1 is MNHNS, CDR2 SASEGT. The CDR3 region has the DNA TGTGCCACCGACACGGGGAATCAGCCCCAGCATTTT. Translating it yields CATDTGNQPQHF.

The V and J genes are TRBV5-6 and TRBJ2-7; the D gene could be TRBD1 or TRBD2 (5 bases each). The V end was cut by 0 bases, the J end by 4 bases, with 14 bases between. The CDR3 loop spans 15 amino acids. Germline values: CDR1 SGHDT, CDR2 YYEEEE. The CDR3 bases are TGTGCCAGCAGCTTGGCCTCGGGACGCGGATACGAGCAGTACTTC. As protein: CASSLASGRGYEQYF.

V usage is TRBV30 and J usage is TRBJ1-2, with D possibly matching TRBD1 (5 bases). This CDR3 spans 13 amino acids. Germline V gene data show CDR1 as GTSNPN and CDR2 as SVGIG (reference sequence). Trimming cost V 3 bases and J 2 bases, with 10 bases left between them. This CDR3 reads CAWRGGGNYGYTF. CDR3 coding DNA: TGTGCCTGGAGGGGGGGAGGGAACTATGGCTACACCTTC. Filled out from reference TRBV30 and TRBJ1-2, the complete variable domain reads SQTIHQWPATLVQPVGSPLSLECTVEGTSNPNLYWYRQAAGRGLQLLFYSVGIGQISSEVPQNLSASRPQDRQFILSSKKLLLSDSGFYLCAWRGGGNYGYTFGSGTRLTVV.

The rearrangement joins TRBV6-6 to TRBJ2-7; D is unclear. Germline V gene lookup returns CDR1 MNHNY and CDR2 SVGAGI (reference sequence). The CDR3 contains 12 residues. The V and J ends lost 6 bases and 7 bases respectively, with 13 bases between them. The CDR3 here is CASSQPSREQYF. The DNA for the CDR3 is TGTGCCAGCAGCCAACCTTCCCGGGAGCAGTACTTC.